This T cell receptor beta chain is drawn from a study of T cell responses to AZD1222 COVID-19 vaccine. Study-wide points: There were mostly white British donors and more females than males, and clonal diversity was possibly underestimated. Receipt of two AZD1222 doses was followed by a rise in Spike-specific TCR breadth and depth. Targets within unmutated variant regions were reportedly found for nearly half of spike-specific TCRs.

In the case of this clone: As yet, its antigen is unknown.

Only in-frame clones appear in the TCRdb table, and some are missing; sequencing was by immunoSEQ multiplex PCR. The sample holds roughly 160,000 clones, 70% to 90% seen once. Unmatched junction bases numbered 10, after V lost 4 bases and J lost 7 bases. The germline V gene has CDR1 SGHTA and CDR2 FQGNSA. This CDR3 is built from 15 residues. Recipients boosted at about 4 weeks or about 12 weeks are pooled. The input for sequencing was peripheral blood, taken 28 days after the second AZD1222 dose. The sequence was collected from an adult who received the AZD1222 COVID-19 vaccine. V gene TRBV7-2 combines with J gene TRBJ1-2, with 9 positions matching TRBD1. CDR3 amino acids: CASSSTSGTGFGYTF. The CDR3, as DNA: TGTGCCAGCAGCTCCACATCAGGGACAGGGTTTGGCTACACCTTC.